This paragraph reports one T cell receptor beta chain. Antigen unknown. The source of the sample is a study of CXCR3-negative and CXCR3-positive naive CD8 T cells. Broader study findings: Memory CD8+ cells had much lower diversity, and both naive subsets had comparably high diversity. Naive subsets had comparable surface CD5, so TRB CDR3 properties gauged TCR strength. CXCR3-positive naive cells had more hydrophobic TRB CDR3s than CXCR3-negative naive cells.

Every individual CD8+ T cell subset underwent sorting in triplicate at around 300,000 cells apiece. The authors gated naive CD8+ T cells as CD45RO-CCR7+CD27+CD95-. The CDR3 sequence is 14 residues long. Germline V gene data show CDR1 as SGHRS and CDR2 as YFSETQ. Via 5' RACE with UMI labels, TRB cDNA libraries were prepared. Using the 5' RACE reads, TCRdb records one entry per CDR3 protein without DNA. Across about 150,000 distinct CDR3 sequences, the top ten clones capture 0.45% to 0.55% of the sample. The sequencing sample was made of naive CXCR3+ CD8+ T cells from blood. Stated subset: CD45RO-CCR7+CD27+CD95- naive CD8+ T cells expressing CXCR3 (TNR3+). The source is a human donor in good health. Some clones in this sample may be carry-over from other donors' samples. V and J are TRBV5-1 and TRBJ2-7. The CDR3: CASSLDGVGYEQYF.